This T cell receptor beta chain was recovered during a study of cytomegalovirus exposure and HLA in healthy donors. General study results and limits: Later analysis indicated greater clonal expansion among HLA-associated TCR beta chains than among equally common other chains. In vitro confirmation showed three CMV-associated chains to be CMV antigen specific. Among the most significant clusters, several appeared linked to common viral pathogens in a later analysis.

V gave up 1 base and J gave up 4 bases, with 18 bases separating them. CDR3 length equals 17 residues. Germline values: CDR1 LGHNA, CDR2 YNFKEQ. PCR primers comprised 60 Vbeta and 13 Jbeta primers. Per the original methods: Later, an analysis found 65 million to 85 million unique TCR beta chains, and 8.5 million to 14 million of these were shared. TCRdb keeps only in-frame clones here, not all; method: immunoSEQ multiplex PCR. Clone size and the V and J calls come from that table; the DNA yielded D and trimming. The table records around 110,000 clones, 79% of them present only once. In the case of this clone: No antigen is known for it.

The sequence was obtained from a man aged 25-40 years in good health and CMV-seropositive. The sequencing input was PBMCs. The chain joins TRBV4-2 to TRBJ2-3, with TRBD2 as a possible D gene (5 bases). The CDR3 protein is CASSQGRGPRGADTQYF. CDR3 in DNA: TGTGCCAGCAGCCAAGGTCGCGGGCCTCGGGGTGCAGATACGCAGTATTTT.